This TCR beta chain is from a study of identical twins. TCRdb redid the calling of the 5' RACE reads with MiXCR, one entry per CDR3 protein. The table shows about 240,000 distinct CDR3 sequences, with 6% to 8.5% occurring only once. Points from the study as a whole: The study reached conclusions through statistical analysis that was cross-sectional, not following the same donors.

This clonotype has more than one count but fewer than ten. The target antigen is unknown. V lost 4 bases to trimming and J lost 5 bases; unmatched junction nucleotides: 12. CDR1 and CDR2 from the germline V gene are LGHNT and FRNRAP. This CDR3 region has 16 residues. The sample was also reused in another study, on yellow fever vaccine responses in identical twins.

The TCR was taken from a young woman in good health. The sample taken for sequencing was CD8+ T cells sorted from blood. The V call is TRBV12-5, the J call TRBJ2-7, with TRBD2 matching over 9 bases. CDR3 in amino acids: CASGWASYSGSDEQYF. In DNA, the CDR3 is TGTGCTAGTGGTTGGGCATCCTATAGCGGGAGCGACGAGCAGTACTTC.